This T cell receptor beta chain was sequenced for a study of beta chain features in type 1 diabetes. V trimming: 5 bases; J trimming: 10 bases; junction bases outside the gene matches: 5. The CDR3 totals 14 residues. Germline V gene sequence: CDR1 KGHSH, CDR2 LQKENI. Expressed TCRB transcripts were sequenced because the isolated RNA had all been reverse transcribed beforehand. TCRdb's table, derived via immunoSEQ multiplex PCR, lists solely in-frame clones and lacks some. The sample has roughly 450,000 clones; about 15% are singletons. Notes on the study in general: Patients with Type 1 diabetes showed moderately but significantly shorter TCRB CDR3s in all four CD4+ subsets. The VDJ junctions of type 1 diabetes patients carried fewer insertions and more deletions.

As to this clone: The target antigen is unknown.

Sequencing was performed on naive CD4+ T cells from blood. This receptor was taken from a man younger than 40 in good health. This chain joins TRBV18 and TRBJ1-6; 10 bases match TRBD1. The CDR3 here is CASSSDRGRSPLHF. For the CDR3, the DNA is TGTGCCAGCTCATCGGACAGGGGGAGGTCACCCCTCCACTTT.